This T cell receptor (beta chain) was identified during a study of CD8+ T cells in alopecia areata. Overall study findings and caveats: Besides other cells, scalp samples also yield sequences of resident alphabeta T cells from normal skin. Mice gave a clearer picture of TCR sharing than patients did, possibly for HLA-related reasons. The study found higher clonality in lesional than normal scalp, especially in alopecia totalis/universalis.

In each case, RNA was isolated and then reverse transcribed into cDNA as the sequencing template. Only in-frame clones appear in the TCRdb table, and some are missing; sequencing was by immunoSEQ multiplex PCR. The repertoire includes 130,000 to 150,000 clones, about 47% of them detected once, and 0.95% to 1% sits in the top ten. This clone came up a few times. The antigen is unknown. As part of sample collection, lesional scalp punch biopsies and peripheral blood were taken from alopecia areata patients. Sequencing used CD4+ T cells sorted from blood, obtained at week 0. The sequence derives from a human donor with alopecia areata.

In DNA, the CDR3 is TGCAGCATTCTACAGGGGGACTATGGCTACACCTTC. Translation: CSILQGDYGYTF. The gene calls are TRBV29-1 and TRBJ1-2; TRBD1 agrees at 8 bases. Germline loops: CDR1 SQVTM, CDR2 ANQGSEA. The CDR3 has 12 residues. V was clipped by 8 bases and J by 3 bases; unmatched bases: 5.